These T cell receptor beta chains were read from a single sample in a study of blood T cell repertoires in COVID-19. TCRdb's table, derived via immunoSEQ multiplex PCR, lists solely in-frame clones and lacks some. Among 250,000 to 350,000 clones listed, around nine tenths were seen once. Sequencing was performed on peripheral blood. These receptors were obtained from a woman in her thirties with COVID-19, enrolled during active disease. Both conserved end residues are part of each CDR3. The D gene is left open where the match is weak. Where a row states a size, it is once, few, many or the class of an expanded clone; other rows omit it.

v_call	j_call	d_call	clone_size	cdr3_aa	cdr3_nt
TRBV6-4	TRBJ2-1	TRBD2	.	CASSDLGKRELFF	TGTGCCAGCAGTGACCTCGGCAAGCGGGAATTGTTCTTC
TRBV10-3	TRBJ2-7	.	.	CAISESRVAYEQYF	TGTGCCATCAGTGAGTCGAGGGTTGCCTACGAGCAGTACTTC
TRBV9	TRBJ2-3	.	.	CASSVATVSDTQYF	TGTGCCAGCAGCGTAGCTACAGTCTCAGATACGCAGTATTTT
TRBV6-6	TRBJ2-1	TRBD2	.	CASIGLARYNEQFF	TGTGCCAGCATCGGACTAGCTAGATACAATGAGCAGTTCTTC
TRBV27	TRBJ1-5	.	.	CASSLGPNLQPQHF	TGTGCCAGCAGTTTGGGGCCGAATCTACAGCCCCAGCATTTT
TRBV4-1	TRBJ1-6	TRBD1	.	CASSLLLGQGMNSPLHF	TGCGCCAGCAGCCTACTATTGGGACAGGGAATGAATTCACCCCTCCACTTT
TRBV29-1	TRBJ1-1	TRBD1	.	CSAMGQTNTEAFF	TGCAGCGCGATGGGACAGACGAACACTGAAGCTTTCTTT
TRBV28	TRBJ1-2	.	.	CASSLIGAPYYGYTF	TGTGCCAGCAGTTTAATTGGGGCCCCCTACTATGGCTACACCTTC
TRBV7-8	TRBJ2-7	.	.	CASSLAKGGQYEQYF	TGTGCCAGCAGCTTAGCGAAGGGAGGCCAATACGAGCAGTACTTC
TRBV4-1	TRBJ1-3	.	.	CASSQSKSDFSGNTIYF	TGCGCCAGCAGCCAAAGTAAGTCAGACTTCTCTGGAAACACCATATATTTT
TRBV5-1	TRBJ2-1	TRBD1	.	CASFDGTGFRGEQFF	TGCGCCAGCTTCGACGGGACAGGATTTCGGGGTGAGCAGTTCTTC
TRBV7-9	TRBJ2-4	.	.	CASSLGGLAKNIQYF	TGTGCCAGCAGCTTGGGGGGACTAGCCAAAAACATTCAGTACTTC
TRBV15	TRBJ2-2	.	.	CATSRGRVHTGELFF	TGTGCCACCAGCAGAGGCAGGGTACACACCGGGGAGCTGTTTTTT
TRBV5-1	TRBJ2-1	.	.	CASSLPGRGQFF	TGCGCCAGCAGCTTGCCGGGTCGAGGGCAGTTCTTC
TRBV10-3	TRBJ2-1	.	.	CAISETRVRPYNEQFF	TGTGCCATCAGTGAGACCAGGGTCCGACCTTACAATGAGCAGTTCTTC
TRBV5-4	TRBJ2-3	.	.	CASRAFGDTQYF	TGTGCCAGCAGAGCCTTCGGAGATACGCAGTATTTT
TRBV6-1	TRBJ2-6	.	.	CASSAGGAVTSGANVLTF	TGTGCCAGCAGTGCAGGAGGGGCAGTCACCTCTGGGGCCAACGTCCTGACTTTC
TRBV5-6	TRBJ1-5	.	few	CASSLLSGGNQPQHF	TGTGCCAGCAGCTTGCTGAGCGGCGGCAATCAGCCCCAGCATTTT
TRBV7-2	TRBJ2-3	.	.	CASSFGGGDFYTQYF	TGTGCCAGCAGCTTCGGAGGTGGAGACTTTTATACGCAGTATTTT
TRBV6-5	TRBJ2-7	.	.	CASSYSTGQTYEQYF	TGTGCCAGCAGTTACTCAACCGGACAGACCTACGAGCAGTACTTC
TRBV6-5	TRBJ1-2	.	once	CASSRGGFNYGYTF	TGTGCCAGCAGTAGGGGGGGATTCAACTATGGCTACACCTTC
TRBV2	TRBJ1-2	.	few	CASRTQVGGYTF	TGTGCCAGCAGAACACAGGTGGGAGGCTACACCTTC
TRBV5-5	TRBJ1-2	TRBD1	.	CASSPGQTSGYTF	TGTGCCAGCAGCCCGGGACAGACCAGCGGCTACACCTTC
TRBV5-5	TRBJ1-1	.	.	CASSLAPGGTEAFF	TGTGCCAGCAGCTTGGCGCCGGGAGGGACTGAAGCTTTCTTT
TRBV18	TRBJ2-1	TRBD2	.	CASSPPRLAGYNEQFF	TGTGCCAGCTCACCACCTCGCCTAGCGGGCTACAATGAGCAGTTCTTC
TRBV5-6	TRBJ2-7	TRBD2	.	CASSLGLAGVYYEQYF	TGTGCCAGCAGCTTGGGGCTAGCGGGGGTCTACTACGAGCAGTACTTC
TRBV19	TRBJ2-3	.	.	CASTLDRGGTDTQYF	TGTGCCAGTACCTTAGACAGGGGAGGGACAGATACGCAGTATTTT
TRBV7-2	TRBJ2-5	TRBD2	.	CASSPPGLAGQETQYF	TGTGCCAGCAGCCCTCCGGGACTAGCGGGACAAGAGACCCAGTACTTC
TRBV2	TRBJ2-7	.	.	CASSEAWGRQYF	TGTGCCAGCAGTGAAGCTTGGGGGCGGCAGTACTTC
TRBV6-2/TRBV6-3	TRBJ2-7	TRBD2	once	CASSFQRGYGEQYF	TGTGCCAGCAGTTTCCAGCGGGGCTACGGAGAGCAGTACTTC
TRBV18	TRBJ2-1	TRBD2	once	CASSLGLAGSSSYNEQFF	TGTGCCAGCTCCTTGGGACTAGCGGGATCAAGCTCCTACAATGAGCAGTTCTTC
TRBV28	TRBJ2-3	TRBD2	.	CASSLTSGSADTQYF	TGTGCCAGCAGTTTGACTAGCGGGAGTGCAGATACGCAGTATTTT